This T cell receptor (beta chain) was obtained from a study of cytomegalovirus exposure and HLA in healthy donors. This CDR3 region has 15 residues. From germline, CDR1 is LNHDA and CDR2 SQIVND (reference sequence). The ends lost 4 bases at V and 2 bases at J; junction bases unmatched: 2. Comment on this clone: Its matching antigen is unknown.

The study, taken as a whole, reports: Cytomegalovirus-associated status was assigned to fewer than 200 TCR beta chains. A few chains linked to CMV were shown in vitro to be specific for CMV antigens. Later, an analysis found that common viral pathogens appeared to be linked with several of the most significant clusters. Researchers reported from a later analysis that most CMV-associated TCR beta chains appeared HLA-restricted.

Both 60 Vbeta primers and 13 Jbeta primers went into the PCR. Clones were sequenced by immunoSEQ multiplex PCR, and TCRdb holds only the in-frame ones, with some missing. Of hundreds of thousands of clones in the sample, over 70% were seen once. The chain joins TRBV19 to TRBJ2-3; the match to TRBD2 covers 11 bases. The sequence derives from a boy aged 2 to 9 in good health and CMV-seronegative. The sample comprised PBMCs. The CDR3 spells CASSRLAGHTDTQYF. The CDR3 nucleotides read TGTGCCAGTAGTAGACTAGCGGGGCACACAGATACGCAGTATTTT.